This T cell receptor (beta chain) derives from a study of blood T cells in healthy people across ages. The table lists this clonotype with many counts. Donation came from healthy Caucasian individuals in Russia who were aged about 6 to 95. PBMCs, at least 6 million per sample, were isolated. Primers used in a second PCR of about 6 to 11 cycles were a sample-barcoded 5' primer and a J-beta primer mix. Researchers report that a template-switch adaptor with 12 random nucleotides tagged each cDNA molecule. TCRdb passed the 5' RACE reads through MiXCR, listing each CDR3 protein once. Here the sample spans under 2 million distinct CDR3 sequences, about 31% being singletons. This TCR was recovered from a woman aged 30 to 39 in good health. The sequencing input was blood.

In DNA, the CDR3 is TGTGCCACCAGCAGGACGTCGGTTCCCGTCAAGTACTTC. Translation: CATSRTSVPVKYF. The V call is TRBV15, the J call TRBJ2-7; D is unresolved. Germline-derived CDR1 and CDR2 are LNHNV and YYDKDF (reference sequence). With 3 bases removed from V and 11 bases from J, the gap between germline ends came to 17 bases. The CDR3 loop spans 13 amino acids.